Each of the 20 T cell receptor beta chains below was sequenced from the same sample in a study of spatial heterogeneity in lung cancer. General study results and limits: Tumors with more nonsynonymous mutations had more expanded intratumoral alpha and beta TCRs.

These receptors lack a known antigen. The time point is: sample taken at primary tumor resection. TCRdb re-called the 5' RACE reads with MiXCR, one entry per CDR3 protein. In the table there are approximately 10,000 distinct CDR3 sequences, under 6.5% of which are singletons. This specimen consisted of lung tumor tissue, obtained at surgery. The source is a female donor with early-stage non-small cell lung cancer.

This clonotype was found a few times. The V gene is TRBV18, the J gene TRBJ2-3; the D gene is possibly TRBD2 (6 bases). Per the germline V gene, CDR1 is KGHSH and CDR2 is LQKENI. V gave up 6 bases and J gave up 1 base, with 14 bases separating them. This CDR3 has 15 residues. DNA for the CDR3: TGTGCCAGCTCCGGAGGGACGGAACGCACAGATACGCAGTATTTT. Translated: CASSGGTERTDTQYF.

In this sample, this clonotype turned up many times. This chain links TRBV28 with TRBJ1-2; D is uncertain. Germline CDR1 and CDR2: MDHEN and SYDVKM. V was clipped by 10 bases and J by 4 bases, with 13 bases between them. The CDR3 runs 12 residues. DNA for the CDR3: TGTGCCACCCAACATCCAACCTATGGCTACACCTTC. It codes for CATQHPTYGYTF.

This clonotype is categorized as medium-sized (0.01 to 0.1%). The chain uses TRBV20-1 and TRBJ1-6, with 7 bases aligning to TRBD1. CDR3 length: 13 amino acids. Germline trimming cut 5 bases from V and 8 bases from J; bases unmatched to any gene: 6. The germline V gene has CDR1 DFQATT and CDR2 SNEGSKA (reference sequence). The CDR3 here is CSAEGQPDSPLHF. CDR3 DNA: TGCAGTGCTGAGGGACAGCCGGATTCACCCCTCCACTTT.

This clonotype was observed a few times. V is TRBV19 and J is TRBJ1-4, with D possibly TRBD1 on 5 matching bases. The CDR3 loop spans 13 amino acids. CDR1 is LNHDA, CDR2 SQIVND, per germline (reference sequence). V was pared by 8 bases and J by 6 bases, with 13 bases between. As DNA, the CDR3 is TGTGCCAGTGCCCAGGGACTCGATGAAAAACTGTTTTTT. Encoded protein: CASAQGLDEKLFF.

This clonotype was found many times. The chain combines TRBV19 with TRBJ1-2; 12 bases align to TRBD1. The CDR3 is 14 amino acids. Germline V gene lookup returns CDR1 LNHDA and CDR2 SQIVND (reference sequence). With 9 bases clipped from V and 8 bases from J, the junction kept 10 bases outside the gene matches. The CDR3 region is CASRLGQGAKGYTF. CDR3 nucleotides: TGTGCCAGCCGACTGGGACAGGGGGCGAAGGGCTACACCTTC.

By sample share, this clonotype is medium-sized. The rearrangement joins TRBV29-1 to TRBJ1-3; unclear D gene. Germline V CDR1 and CDR2: SQVTM, ANQGSEA. The V gene lost 3 bases and the J gene lost 4 bases, with 7 bases spanning the gap. The CDR3 is 12 amino acids. CDR3 nucleotide sequence: TGCAGCGTTGACGTTGGGGGAAACACCATATATTTT. Its protein product is CSVDVGGNTIYF.

A few counts support this clonotype. The chain joins TRBV28 to TRBJ1-1, with TRBD1 identical over 7 bases. After removal of 11 bases from V and 6 bases from J, the junction contained 12 bases not matched to a gene. This CDR3 comprises 13 residues. The germline V gene encodes CDR1 MDHEN and CDR2 SYDVKM. The CDR3 nucleotides read TGTGCCTCACGGGGCAGGGGGGTCTCTGAAGCTTTCTTT. The encoded protein is CASRGRGVSEAFF.

In this sample, this clonotype turned up a few times. The V and J genes are TRBV12-2 and TRBJ1-1; TRBD1, as called in the table, went unchecked against the DNA. TRBV12-2 is a listed pseudogene. The CDR3 extends over 20 amino acids. CDR3 residues: CASRHRGRDKCGKSNTEAFF. The CDR3 DNA is TGTGCAAGTCGCCACAGGGGTCGCGATAAATGTGGGAAGTCGAACACTGAAGCTTTCTTT.

Within the sample, this clonotype is medium-sized (0.01 to 0.1%). This chain uses TRBV12-3 or TRBV12-4 with TRBJ2-5; 7 bases match TRBD1. The CDR3 length is 13 residues. After removal of 7 bases from V and 5 bases from J, the junction contained 7 bases not matched to a gene. CDR3 region: CASKAGGTETQYF. CDR3 nucleotide sequence: TGTGCCAGCAAAGCAGGGGGTACGGAGACCCAGTACTTC.

This clonotype has a count of ten or more. This chain connects TRBV5-1 to TRBJ2-5; TRBD1 agrees at 8 bases. Germline V CDR1 and CDR2: SGHRS, YFSETQ. The V gene end was trimmed by 5 bases and the J gene end by 3 bases; junction bases not matched to a gene: 9. This CDR3 contains 15 residues. The CDR3 is CASSVWAGGEETQYF. The DNA for the CDR3 is TGCGCCAGCAGTGTGTGGGCAGGGGGCGAAGAGACCCAGTACTTC.

This clonotype was observed at least ten times. The DNA for the CDR3 is TGTGCCAGCAGCCCCATCTCCGGGACTAGCGGGGTGAGCTCCTACAATGAGCAGTTCTTC. It is translated as CASSPISGTSGVSSYNEQFF. The chain links TRBV3-1 to TRBJ2-1, with 13 bases identical to TRBD2. V trimming: 4 bases; J trimming: 0 bases; junction bases outside the gene matches: 12. CDR1 is LGHDT and CDR2 is YNNKEL in the germline V gene (reference sequence). The CDR3 length is 20 residues.

This clonotype was seen only a few times. The genes are TRBV5-4 and TRBJ2-5, with D possibly being TRBD1 or TRBD2 (5 bases each). Trimming removed 0 bases from V and 2 bases from J, with 11 bases in between. The CDR3 contains 15 residues. Per the germline V gene, CDR1 is SGHNT and CDR2 is YYREEE (reference sequence). DNA for the CDR3: TGTGCCAGCAGCTTGGCCGGGGCAGGACAAGAGACCCAGTACTTC. This gives the protein CASSLAGAGQETQYF.

This clonotype was detected only a few times. The V and J genes are TRBV6-6 and TRBJ1-5; D call uncertain. Per germline, CDR1 MNHNY and CDR2 SVGAGI (reference sequence). V lost 3 bases, J lost 0 bases, and 6 bases lay in between. The CDR3 length is 14 residues. CDR3 coding DNA: TGTGCCAGCAGTTATACAGTTAGCAATCAGCCCCAGCATTTT. It specifies CASSYTVSNQPQHF.

This clonotype was counted at least ten times. The CDR3 here is CASSEAVVPEAFF. CDR3 bases: TGTGCCAGCAGTGAAGCAGTTGTCCCAGAAGCTTTCTTT. This sequence joins TRBV6-1 and TRBJ1-1, with no clear D. Germline V gene lookup returns CDR1 MNHNS and CDR2 SASEGT. This CDR3 comprises 13 residues. V was trimmed by 0 bases and J by 8 bases, leaving 10 bases between them.

By proportion, this clonotype is medium-sized. The CDR3 DNA sequence: TGCAGCGTTGAAGACAGGGCTAACACTGAAGCTTTCTTT. Its protein product is CSVEDRANTEAFF. J is TRBJ1-1 and V is TRBV29-1; TRBD1 is a possible D gene (5 bases). Trimming stripped 0 bases from V and 2 bases from J, with 7 bases between. Germline CDR1 and CDR2: SQVTM and ANQGSEA. The CDR3 extends over 13 amino acids.

Only a few counts were recorded for this clonotype. The chain joins TRBV7-8 to TRBJ1-3; perhaps TRBD1 as D (5 bases). Trimming left V 6 bases short and J 0 bases short, with 12 bases between. The CDR3 consists of 15 residues. Germline CDR1 SGHVS, CDR2 FQNEAQ. The CDR3 DNA reads TGTGCCAGCAGAGGACACCCGAGCTCTGGAAACACCATATATTTT. Translation gives CASRGHPSSGNTIYF.

This clonotype is medium-sized. The V gene is TRBV5-5, the J gene TRBJ2-5; unclear D gene. The V and J ends lost 0 bases and 2 bases respectively, with 8 bases between them. The germline V gene has CDR1 SGHKS and CDR2 YYEKEE (reference sequence). The CDR3 runs 14 residues. CDR3 DNA sequence: TGTGCCAGCAGCTTGGGCGCACGGCAAGAGACCCAGTACTTC. Translated: CASSLGARQETQYF.

CDR3 in DNA: TGTGCCAGCTCACCACCGGGAGACACTGAAGCTTTCTTT. Translating gives CASSPPGDTEAFF. The rearrangement uses TRBV18 and TRBJ1-1; D not certain. The germline gives CDR1 KGHSH, CDR2 LQKENI. Trimming shortened V by 0 bases and J by 3 bases, and 5 bases separated the two germline ends. The CDR3 is made up of 13 amino acids.

The chain recombines TRBV20-1 with TRBJ2-5, with 8 positions matching TRBD2. Germline assignment: CDR1 DFQATT and CDR2 SNEGSKA (reference sequence). The junction had 7 bases not matched to a gene; V was cut back by 6 bases and J by 4 bases. The CDR3 sequence is 13 residues long. The CDR3 coding sequence is TGCAGTGCCCCGGCTAGCGGGCGAGAGACCCAGTACTTC. Protein product: CSAPASGRETQYF.

In its sample, this clonotype is medium-sized. The chain joins TRBV24-1 to TRBJ1-1; TRBD1 matches at 8 bases. The ends lost 7 bases at V and 8 bases at J; junction bases unmatched: 8. CDR1 is KGHDR and CDR2 is SFDVKD in the germline V gene. This CDR3 region has 13 residues. CDR3 sequence reads: CATRSGTGLEAFF. CDR3 nucleotides: TGTGCCACCAGGTCGGGGACAGGCCTGGAAGCTTTCTTT.